The text below deals with one T cell receptor (beta chain). The data were taken from a study of T cell changes during pregnancy in multiple sclerosis. CDR1 and CDR2 (germline): MNHNS, SASEGT. V was pared by 8 bases and J by 5 bases, with 7 bases of the junction left unmatched. CDR3 size: 14 residues. The repertoire was sequenced with immunoSEQ multiplex PCR; TCRdb's copy has only in-frame clones and lacks some. The sample carries about 40,000 clones, approximately 92% recorded once. Source: CD4+ T cells from peripheral blood mononuclear cells, taken in the third trimester of pregnancy. This chain connects TRBV6-1 to TRBJ2-7; the match to TRBD1 covers 12 bases. The sequence was obtained from a female donor with multiple sclerosis, enrolled in a pregnancy study. This chain's CDR3 is CASDWGQGADEQYF. The CDR3 bases are TGTGCCAGCGATTGGGGACAGGGGGCAGACGAGCAGTACTTC.